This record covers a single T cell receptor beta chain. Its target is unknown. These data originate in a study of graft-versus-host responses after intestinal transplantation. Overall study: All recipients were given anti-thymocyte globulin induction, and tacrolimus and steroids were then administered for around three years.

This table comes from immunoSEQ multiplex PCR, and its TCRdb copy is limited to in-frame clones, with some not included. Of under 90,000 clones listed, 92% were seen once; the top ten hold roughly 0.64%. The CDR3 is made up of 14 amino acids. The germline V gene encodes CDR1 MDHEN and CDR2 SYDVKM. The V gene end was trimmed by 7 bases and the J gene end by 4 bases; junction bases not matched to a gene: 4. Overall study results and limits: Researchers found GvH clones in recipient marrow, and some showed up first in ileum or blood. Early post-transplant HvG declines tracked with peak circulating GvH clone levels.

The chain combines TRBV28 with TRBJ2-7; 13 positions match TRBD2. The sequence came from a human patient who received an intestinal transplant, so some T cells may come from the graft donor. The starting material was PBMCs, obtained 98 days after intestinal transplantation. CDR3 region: CASKLGLAGYEQYF. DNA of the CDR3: TGTGCCAGCAAGCTGGGACTAGCGGGATACGAGCAGTACTTC.